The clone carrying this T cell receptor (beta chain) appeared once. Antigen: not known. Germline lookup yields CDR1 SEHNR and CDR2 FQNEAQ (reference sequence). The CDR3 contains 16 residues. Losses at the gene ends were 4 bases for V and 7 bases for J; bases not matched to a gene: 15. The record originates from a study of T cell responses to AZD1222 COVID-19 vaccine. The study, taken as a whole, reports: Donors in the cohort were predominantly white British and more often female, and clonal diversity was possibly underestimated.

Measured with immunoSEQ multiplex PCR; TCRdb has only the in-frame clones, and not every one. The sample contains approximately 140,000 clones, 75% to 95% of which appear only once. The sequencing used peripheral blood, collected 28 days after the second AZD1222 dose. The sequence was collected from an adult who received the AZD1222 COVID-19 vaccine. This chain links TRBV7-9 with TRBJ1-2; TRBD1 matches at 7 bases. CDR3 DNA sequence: TGTGCCAGCAGCTGGGGGGCACCGACAGGGAGTACTGGCTACACCTTC. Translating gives CASSWGAPTGSTGYTF.